The present TCR beta chain was sequenced within a study of shared clonotypes between healthy human individuals. Trimming took off 4 bases at V and 2 bases at J, with 10 bases between the two ends. Germline V gives CDR1 MNHEY, CDR2 SMNVEV (reference sequence). This CDR3 has 14 residues. Terminally differentiated effector memory CD45RA+ cells were excluded from the naive CD8 cells, which were CD45RO-negative and positively selected for CCR7. Profiling relied on immunoSEQ multiplex PCR, and the TCRdb table lists in-frame clones only, not all of them. The sample comprises hundreds of thousands of clones, 95% to 96% of which are singletons, and about 0.12% rests with the top ten.

J is TRBJ2-3 and V is TRBV27; D is ambiguous. Sequencing was performed on naive CD8+ T cells sorted from blood. The sequence was collected from a woman aged 25 to 39 in good health. CDR3: CASSSVTVTDTQYF. CDR3 bases: TGTGCCAGCAGTTCAGTCACGGTCACAGATACGCAGTATTTT.